This entry is about one TCR beta chain. The CDR3 is 15 amino acids. Germline-derived CDR1 and CDR2 are SGHDT and YYEEEE. The trim removed 3 bases at V and 7 bases at J, leaving 13 bases unmatched. The entry originates in a study of response to subunit inactivated influenza vaccine. TCRdb re-called the RT-PCR reads through MiXCR, storing one row per CDR3 protein. This sample has around 570,000 distinct CDR3 sequences; roughly 10% occur once, and the top ten carry roughly 9.6%. The sample was also reused in another study, on T cells expressing NK-cell markers. As reported in that work: As the method of synthesis, 5'RACE template switching with UMIs yielded TCR beta cDNA.

This receptor was taken from a man aged 45-60 years who received an inactivated influenza vaccine. The chain joins TRBV5-6 to TRBJ2-7; TRBD2 aligns across 7 bases. The starting material was PBMCs from blood, obtained on the day of vaccination. CDR3 nucleotide sequence: TGTGCCAGCAGCTCCAACCCTAGCGGACCTTCGGAGCAGTACTTC. Translation: CASSSNPSGPSEQYF.